The source of this T cell receptor beta chain is a study of blood T cells in healthy people across ages. Across the whole study: In model experiments, template switching was able to capture about one barcoded beta molecule for every two T cells that were present. Findings and caveats of the study: Estimates based on one million T cells were treated as lower bounds.

This clonotype was counted ten times or more. The antigen is not known. CDR1 SEHNR and CDR2 FQNEAQ come from the germline V gene (reference sequence). There are 14 residues in the CDR3. The ends were cut back, 1 base at V and 5 bases at J, with 11 bases in the middle. Through a sample-barcoded 5' primer and a J-beta primer mix, a second PCR was run for roughly 6 to 12 cycles. The yield of each sample was at least 3 million CDR3-containing paired-end reads. TCRdb re-called the 5' RACE reads with MiXCR, one entry per CDR3 protein. This sample has about 810,000 distinct CDR3 sequences; about 37% occur once, and the top ten carry 10% to 15%.

V usage is TRBV7-9 and J usage is TRBJ2-5; no definite D call. Sequenced material: blood. The receptor was isolated from a young man in good health. As DNA, the CDR3 is TGTGCCAGCAGCTTAGAGCCCCGTCGGGAGACCCAGTACTTC. This encodes CASSLEPRRETQYF. Complete variable domain (other parts from reference TRBV7-9 and TRBJ2-5): DTGVSQNPRHKITKRGQNVTFRCDPISEHNRLYWYRQTLGQGPEFLTYFQNEAQLEKSRLLSDRFSAERPKGSFSTLEIQRTEQGDSAMYLCASSLEPRRETQYFGPGTRLLVL.